This TCR beta chain was profiled in a study of blood T cell repertoires in COVID-19. Study overall: Spain, Italy and the United States supplied samples that represented acute and convalescent COVID-19. PBMCs, B-cell-depleted T cells, or T cells were the source of the cDNA or gDNA that made up the material.

Per the original data handling: Amplifying reference gene primers gave estimates of nucleated cell counts. TCRdb keeps only in-frame clones here, not all; method: immunoSEQ multiplex PCR. The DNA was the basis for D and trimming; V, J and clone size are from that table. The repertoire has some 100,000 clones, about 82% of them found once; the top ten carry about 25%. Germline V gene data show CDR1 as SNHLY and CDR2 as FYNNEI. V shed 6 bases, J shed 2 bases, and the junction held 5 bases outside the gene matches. The CDR3 totals 15 residues. The chain combines TRBV2 with TRBJ2-3; 10 bases agree with TRBD2. The source is a human donor in a cohort sampled during active COVID-19. Sample: peripheral blood. CDR3 amino acids: CASSQLAGTTDTQYF. The DNA for the CDR3 is TGTGCCAGCAGCCAACTAGCGGGGACCACAGATACGCAGTATTTT.